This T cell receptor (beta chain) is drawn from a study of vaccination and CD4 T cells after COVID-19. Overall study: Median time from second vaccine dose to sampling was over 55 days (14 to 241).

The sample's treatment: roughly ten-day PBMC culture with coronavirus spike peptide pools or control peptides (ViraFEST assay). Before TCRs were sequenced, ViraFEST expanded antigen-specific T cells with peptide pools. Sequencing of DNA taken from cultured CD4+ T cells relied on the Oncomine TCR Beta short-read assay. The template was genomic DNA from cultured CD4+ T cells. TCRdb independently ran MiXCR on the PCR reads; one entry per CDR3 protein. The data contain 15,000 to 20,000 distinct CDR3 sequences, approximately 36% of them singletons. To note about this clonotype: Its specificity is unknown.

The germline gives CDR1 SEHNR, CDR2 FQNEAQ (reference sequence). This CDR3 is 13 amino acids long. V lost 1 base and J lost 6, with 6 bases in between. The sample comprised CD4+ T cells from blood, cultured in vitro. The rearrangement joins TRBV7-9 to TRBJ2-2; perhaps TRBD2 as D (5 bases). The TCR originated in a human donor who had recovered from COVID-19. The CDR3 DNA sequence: TGTGCCAGCAGCTTAGAACTAGCCGGGGAGCTGTTTTTT. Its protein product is CASSLELAGELFF.